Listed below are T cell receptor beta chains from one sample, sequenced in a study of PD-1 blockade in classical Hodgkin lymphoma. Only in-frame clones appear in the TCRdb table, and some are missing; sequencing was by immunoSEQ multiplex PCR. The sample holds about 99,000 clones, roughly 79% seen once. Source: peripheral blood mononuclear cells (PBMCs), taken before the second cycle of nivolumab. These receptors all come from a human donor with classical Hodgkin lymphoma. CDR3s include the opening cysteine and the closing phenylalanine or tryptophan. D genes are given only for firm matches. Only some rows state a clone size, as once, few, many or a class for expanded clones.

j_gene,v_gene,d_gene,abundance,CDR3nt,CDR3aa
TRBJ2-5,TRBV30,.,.,TGTGCCTGGAGCCCGCGAACACCCCAACTATCCCAAGAGACCCAGTACTTC,CAWSPRTPQLSQETQYF
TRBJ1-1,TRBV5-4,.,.,TGTGCCAGCAGAAGACAGGATCTGAACACTGAAGCTTTCTTT,CASRRQDLNTEAFF
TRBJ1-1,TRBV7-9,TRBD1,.,TGTGCCAGCAGCTTAGAACAGGGGGGGATGAACACTGAAGCTTTCTTT,CASSLEQGGMNTEAFF
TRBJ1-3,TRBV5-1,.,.,TGCGCCAGCAGCTTGGGGCAGAACTCTGGAAACACCATATATTTT,CASSLGQNSGNTIYF
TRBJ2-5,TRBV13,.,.,TGTGCCAGCAGCCTCCTGAGTAGACCACAAGAGACCCAGTACTTC,CASSLLSRPQETQYF
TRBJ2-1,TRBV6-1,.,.,TGTGCCAGCAGTCGGAGTCGGCACAATGAGCAGTTCTTC,CASSRSRHNEQFF
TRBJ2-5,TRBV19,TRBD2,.,TGTGCCAGTAGTCCTAGCGGGGCTGTGGGGACCCAGTACTTC,CASSPSGAVGTQYF
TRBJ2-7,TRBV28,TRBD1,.,TGTGCCAGCAGTTCCCCGTGGACAGGGAGCTACGAGCAGTACTTC,CASSSPWTGSYEQYF
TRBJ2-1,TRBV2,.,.,TGTGCCAGCCAGAGGGAGAATGAGCAGTTCTTC,CASQRENEQFF
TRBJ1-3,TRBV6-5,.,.,TGTGCCAGCAGCCCGACCTGGCAGGGAAACACCATATATTTT,CASSPTWQGNTIYF
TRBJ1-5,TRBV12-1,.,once,TGTGCCAGCAGCTTTGGGGTCAACTATAGCAATCAGCCCCAGCATTTT,CASSFGVNYSNQPQHF
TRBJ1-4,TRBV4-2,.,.,TGTGCCAGCAGCCAGGACAGCCCACCTGGAAAACTGTTTTTT,CASSQDSPPGKLFF
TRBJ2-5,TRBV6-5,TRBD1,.,TGTGCCAGCAGTTACGTAGGACAGGGGTGGGAGACCCAGTACTTC,CASSYVGQGWETQYF
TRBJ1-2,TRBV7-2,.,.,TGTGCCAGCAGGCCGACCGCGGACTATGGCTACACCTTC,CASRPTADYGYTF
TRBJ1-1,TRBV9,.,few,TGTGCCAGCAGCGTAGGGGCCGGGACCCTAGGGAACACTGAAGCTTTCTTT,CASSVGAGTLGNTEAFF
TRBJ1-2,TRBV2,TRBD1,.,TGTGCCAGCAGCGACCACAGGGGCAATGGCTACACCTTC,CASSDHRGNGYTF
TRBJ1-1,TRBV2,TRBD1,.,TGTGCCAGCAGCATGGACAGGGGCGGCACTGAAGCTTTCTTT,CASSMDRGGTEAFF
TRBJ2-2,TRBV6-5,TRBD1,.,TGTGCCAGCAGTCAATGGACAGGGGGGGCATGGGAGCTGTTTTTT,CASSQWTGGAWELFF
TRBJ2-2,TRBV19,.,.,TGTGCCAGTAGTGAGGGACCCAACACCGGGGAGCTGTTTTTT,CASSEGPNTGELFF
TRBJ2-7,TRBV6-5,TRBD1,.,TGTGCCAGCAGTATGGACAGGAGCTCCTACGAGCAGTACTTC,CASSMDRSSYEQYF
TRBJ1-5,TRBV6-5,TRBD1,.,TGTGCCAGCAGCACAGGGGGGGGTCAGCCCCAGCATTTT,CASSTGGGQPQHF
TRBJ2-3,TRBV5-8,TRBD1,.,TGTGCCAGCAGCCCGACGCCGGGACAGGGGGCGAAGCCAGATACGCAGTATTTT,CASSPTPGQGAKPDTQYF
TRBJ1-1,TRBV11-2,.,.,TGTGCCAGCAGCCCACAGGGTTTCGCTGAAGCTTTCTTT,CASSPQGFAEAFF
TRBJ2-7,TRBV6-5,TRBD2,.,TGTGCCAGCACCAAGGCTAGCGGCTACGAGCAGTACTTC,CASTKASGYEQYF
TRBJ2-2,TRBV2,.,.,TGTGCCAGCAGTTCCCGAAGGGTCGACACCGGGGAGCTGTTTTTT,CASSSRRVDTGELFF
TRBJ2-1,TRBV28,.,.,TGTGCCAGCAGTTTTACGGGAGCGGCCAATGAGCAGTTCTTC,CASSFTGAANEQFF
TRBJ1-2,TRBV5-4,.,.,TGTGCCAGCAGCTTGGTCGGGGCCACCGACGGCTATGGCTACACCTTC,CASSLVGATDGYGYTF
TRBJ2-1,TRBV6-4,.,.,TGTGCCAGCAGTGACTCATTGGACAACAATGAGCAGTTCTTC,CASSDSLDNNEQFF
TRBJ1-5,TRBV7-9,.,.,TGTGCCAGCAGCTTCGAGGGGATGAATCAGCCCCAGCATTTT,CASSFEGMNQPQHF
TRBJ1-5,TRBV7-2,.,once,TGTGCCAGCAGCGAAGCAGGGGGCAATCAGCCCCAGCATTTT,CASSEAGGNQPQHF
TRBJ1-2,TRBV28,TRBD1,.,TGTGCCACCAAGACAGGGGACAACTATGGCTACACCTTC,CATKTGDNYGYTF
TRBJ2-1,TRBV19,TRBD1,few,TGTGCCAGTAGAGTAGGGGGCAACTACAATGAGCAGTTCTTC,CASRVGGNYNEQFF
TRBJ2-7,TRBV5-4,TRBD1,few,TGTGCCAGCAGCTTGAGGGGGCGCGAGCAGTACTTC,CASSLRGREQYF
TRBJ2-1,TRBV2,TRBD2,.,TGTGCCAGCAGGAGGACTAGCGGGTCCTACAATGAGCAGTTCTTC,CASRRTSGSYNEQFF
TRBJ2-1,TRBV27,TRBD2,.,TGTGCCAGCACCTCCCGCGGCGGGGGAGTTGGGAATGAGCAGTTCTTC,CASTSRGGGVGNEQFF
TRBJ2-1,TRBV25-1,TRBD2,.,TGTGCCAGCAGTGATACAGCAGCGGGAGGTTCCTACAATGAGCAGTTCTTC,CASSDTAAGGSYNEQFF
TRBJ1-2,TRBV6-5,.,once,TGTGCCAGCACCTACCAAACAAACGCTAACTATGGCTACACCTTC,CASTYQTNANYGYTF
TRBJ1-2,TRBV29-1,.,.,TGCAGCGTTGCCGGGACACCGTATGGCTACACCTTC,CSVAGTPYGYTF
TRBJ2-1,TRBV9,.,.,TGTGCCAGCAGCGTAGACGGGTCTATCTACAATGAGCAGTTCTTC,CASSVDGSIYNEQFF
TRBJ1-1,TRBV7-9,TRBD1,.,TGTGCCAGCAGCTTAAGGGGGACAGGGCGGACTGAAGCTTTCTTT,CASSLRGTGRTEAFF
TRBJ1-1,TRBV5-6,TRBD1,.,TGTGCCAGCAGCTTGATGTTCCAGGGGGTTTCGGCGAACACTGAAGCTTTCTTT,CASSLMFQGVSANTEAFF
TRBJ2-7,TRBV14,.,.,TGTGCCAGCAGCCAATACGGGTACGAGCAGTACTTC,CASSQYGYEQYF
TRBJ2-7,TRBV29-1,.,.,TGCAGCGCCGCGTCCGGGACCATCTACGAGCAGTACTTC,CSAASGTIYEQYF
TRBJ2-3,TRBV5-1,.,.,TGCGCCAGCAGCTTGGTTGGGGGCCCAGCGGTGGGCACAGATACGCAGTATTTT,CASSLVGGPAVGTDTQYF
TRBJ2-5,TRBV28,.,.,TGTGCCAGCAGTTCCCCGGGACCCTCAGAGACCCAGTACTTC,CASSSPGPSETQYF
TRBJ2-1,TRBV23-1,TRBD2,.,TGCGCCAGCAGTCAATCCGACGGACTAGCGGACAATGAGCAGTTCTTC,CASSQSDGLADNEQFF
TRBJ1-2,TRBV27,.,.,TGTGCCAGCGGGGGGCTCGGCTATGGCTACACCTTC,CASGGLGYGYTF
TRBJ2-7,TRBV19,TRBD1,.,TGTGCCAGTAGTCCTGGACAGGGTAGGGCGTACGAGCAGTACTTC,CASSPGQGRAYEQYF
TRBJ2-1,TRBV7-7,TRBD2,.,TGTGCCAGCAGCTTAGGACTAGCGGGAGAAGGGCATGAGCAGTTCTTC,CASSLGLAGEGHEQFF
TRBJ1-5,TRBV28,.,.,TGTGCCAGCAGTTTCTCGGGTGTAGAACAGCCCCAGCATTTT,CASSFSGVEQPQHF
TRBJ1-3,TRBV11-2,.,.,TGTGCCAGCAGCCGCCAGCAGGGAAACACCATATATTTT,CASSRQQGNTIYF
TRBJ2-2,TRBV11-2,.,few,TGTGCCATCCCCCGGGAGTTCAACACCGGGGAGCTGTTTTTT,CAIPREFNTGELFF
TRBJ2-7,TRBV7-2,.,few,TGTGCCAGCAGCCCCAAGCCCTGGGGCTACGAGCAGTACTTC,CASSPKPWGYEQYF
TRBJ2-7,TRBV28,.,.,TGTGCCAGCAGTCTTGACTACGCGCGCTCCTACGAGCAGTACTTC,CASSLDYARSYEQYF
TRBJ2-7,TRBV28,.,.,TGTGCCAGCATCCGGGGGAACTCCTACGAGCAGTACTTC,CASIRGNSYEQYF
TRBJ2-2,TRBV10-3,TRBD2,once,TGTGCCATCAGTGAGTGGGTAGCGGGAGGTGCCGGGGAGCTGTTTTTT,CAISEWVAGGAGELFF
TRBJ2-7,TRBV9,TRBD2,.,TGTGCCAGCAGCGCTTCTAGCGGGACGACCTACGAGCAGTACTTC,CASSASSGTTYEQYF